This T cell receptor beta chain was profiled in a study of response to subunit inactivated influenza vaccine. Findings and limits, study-wide: Authors suggested that a seasonal influenza vaccination recruits few new T cells each time.

One entry per CDR3 protein results from TCRdb running MiXCR on the RT-PCR reads. Among approximately 700,000 distinct CDR3 sequences listed, 11% to 15% were seen once. The CDR3 has 15 residues. The germline V gene has CDR1 SGHRS and CDR2 YFSETQ. Germline trimming cut 5 bases from V and 1 base from J; bases unmatched to any gene: 4. This clonotype appeared a few times. Its antigen is undetermined. The sequenced sample was PBMCs from blood, obtained 14 days before vaccination. The chain employs TRBV5-1 and TRBJ1-5, with 9 bases that match TRBD1. The TCR comes from a man aged 45 to 65 who received an inactivated influenza vaccine. CDR3 DNA sequence: TGCGCCAGCAGATCCGGGACAGGGAGCAATCAGCCCCAGCATTTT. Protein product: CASRSGTGSNQPQHF.